This entry lists 27 T cell receptor beta chains sequenced from one sample in a study of blood T cell repertoires in COVID-19. The repertoire was sequenced with immunoSEQ multiplex PCR; TCRdb's copy has only in-frame clones and lacks some. The table has fewer than 50,000 clones, roughly 89% seen once. Sequenced input: peripheral blood. Every receptor here comes from a man aged 60-69 years with active or convalescent COVID-19.

This chain connects TRBV27 to TRBJ2-1; 14 positions match TRBD2. The CDR3 loop spans 15 amino acids. Germline CDR1 and CDR2: MNHEY and SMNVEV (reference sequence). V gave up 4 bases and J gave up 10 bases; unmatched junction bases: 6. CDR3 protein: CASSSGLAGVREQFF. CDR3 nucleotide sequence: TGTGCCAGCAGTTCGGGACTAGCGGGAGTAAGGGAGCAGTTCTTC.

This chain links TRBV13 with TRBJ2-1; no firm D call. CDR3 length equals 17 residues. Per germline, CDR1 PRHDT and CDR2 FYEKMQ (reference sequence). Trimming pared 7 bases from V and 9 bases from J, leaving 28 bases between. CDR3: CASTYFTSTSDTSEQFF. Here the CDR3 DNA reads TGTGCCAGCACATACTTCACTTCGACCTCTGACACTTCTGAGCAGTTCTTC.

V gene TRBV18 combines with J gene TRBJ2-5; D is ambiguous. V was pared by 0 bases and J by 1 base, with 6 bases between. CDR1 and CDR2 from the germline V gene are KGHSH and LQKENI. This CDR3 spans 14 amino acids. CDR3 in amino acids: CASSPPTFQETQYF. For the CDR3, the DNA is TGTGCCAGCTCACCACCGACATTCCAAGAGACCCAGTACTTC.

The V call is TRBV10-1, the J call TRBJ2-5, with D unresolved. Germline CDR1 reads WNHNN; CDR2 reads SYGVQD (reference sequence). The CDR3 covers 14 residues. With 4 bases removed from V and 1 base from J, the gap between germline ends came to 10 bases. CDR3 sequence: CASSAPQIQETQYF. The DNA for the CDR3 is TGCGCCAGCAGTGCGCCCCAGATCCAAGAGACCCAGTACTTC.

The rearrangement joins TRBV19 to TRBJ2-3, with a possible D match to TRBD2 (5 bases). The V end lost 2 bases, the J end lost 7 bases, and 22 bases lay between the germline ends. The CDR3 is made up of 17 amino acids. Germline-derived CDR1 and CDR2 are LNHDA and SQIVND (reference sequence). CDR3 sequence reads: CASSITYEGKRVNTQYF. The DNA for the CDR3 is TGTGCCAGTAGTATAACATATGAGGGAAAGAGGGTCAATACGCAGTATTTT.

This chain joins TRBV7-8 and TRBJ2-3; 9 bases map to TRBD2. Germline values: CDR1 SGHVS, CDR2 FQNEAQ. Germline trimming cut 5 bases from V and 2 bases from J; bases unmatched to any gene: 5. The CDR3 contains 15 residues. This CDR3 is CASSPLAGNTDTQYF. In nucleotides, the CDR3 is TGTGCCAGCAGCCCTCTAGCGGGAAACACAGATACGCAGTATTTT.

V is TRBV9 and J is TRBJ1-6, with D possibly being TRBD1 (5 bases). The germline V and J ends were trimmed by 4 bases and 6 bases, with 8 bases remaining between them. The germline V gene encodes CDR1 SGDLS and CDR2 YYNGEE. CDR3 size: 13 residues. The CDR3 region is CASSPRVNSPLHF. The CDR3 DNA is TGTGCCAGCAGCCCCAGGGTTAATTCACCCCTCCACTTT.

This sequence joins TRBV19 and TRBJ1-4; the D is unclear. Germline V gives CDR1 LNHDA, CDR2 SQIVND (reference sequence). The CDR3 contains 17 residues. Trimming removed 5 bases at V and 0 bases at J, with 16 bases between. CDR3 nucleotide sequence: TGTGCCAGTAGTCCCGGGATTGGCGTTGCAACTAATGAAAAACTGTTTTTT. The encoded protein is CASSPGIGVATNEKLFF.

This clone has only a few counts. This sequence joins TRBV5-6 and TRBJ2-7; 8 nucleotides line up with TRBD1. The length of the CDR3 is 15 residues. Trimming took 4 bases from V and 2 from J; bases not matched to a gene: 8. Germline CDR1 and CDR2: SGHDT and YYEEEE. CDR3 nucleotides: TGTGCCAGCAGCCCTATGGGCAGGGGGCCCTACGAGCAGTACTTC. Protein product: CASSPMGRGPYEQYF.

The chain is built from TRBV12-3 or TRBV12-4 and TRBJ2-1, with D possibly being TRBD1 (5 bases). V lost 8 bases to trimming and J lost 13 bases, with 21 bases between them. This CDR3 is built from 13 residues. The CDR3 DNA is TGTGCCAGCGGGGCAGCTACTCCGTATTTACAGTTCTTC. It translates to CASGAATPYLQFF.

The chain uses TRBV14 and TRBJ1-2; D is unresolved. The CDR3 consists of 16 residues. The germline CDR1 and CDR2 sequences are SGHDN and FVKESK. Trimming pared 3 bases from V and 7 bases from J, leaving 21 bases between. The CDR3 DNA reads as TGTGCCAGCAGCCAGTTTGCCAGAGCGATACTCGTTGGCTACACCTTC. Its protein product is CASSQFARAILVGYTF.

The genes are TRBV4-3 and TRBJ2-7; D might be TRBD1 (6 bases). Trimming took off 4 bases at V and 3 bases at J, with 16 bases between the two ends. CDR1 and CDR2 (germline): LGHNA, YSLEER. The CDR3 loop spans 15 amino acids. CDR3: CASSRIRDKNYEQYF. The CDR3 DNA reads TGCGCCAGCAGCCGAATCCGGGACAAGAACTACGAGCAGTACTTC.

The gene calls are TRBV6-5 and TRBJ1-4, with D possibly matching TRBD1 (6 bases). The CDR3 runs to 16 residues. Germline values: CDR1 MNHEY, CDR2 SVGAGI. V was cut by 0 bases and J by 8 bases, with 16 bases left in between. For the CDR3, the DNA is TGTGCCAGCAGTTACTCGACAGGTGGATGGGCAGAAAAACTGTTTTTT. Translated: CASSYSTGGWAEKLFF.

The V and J genes are TRBV5-1 and TRBJ1-6, with TRBD1 as a possible D gene (5 bases). V lost 1 base, J lost 10 bases, and 15 bases lay in between. Looked up from germline, CDR1 is SGHRS and CDR2 is YFSETQ. The CDR3 has 15 amino acids. In nucleotides, the CDR3 is TGCGCCAGCAGCTTGTTCCCAGGGAACGAATCACCCCTCCACTTT. It yields the protein CASSLFPGNESPLHF. Full variable domain (outside the CDR3, taken from reference TRBV5-1 and TRBJ1-6): KAGVTQTPRYLIKTRGQQVTLSCSPISGHRSVSWYQQTPGQGLQFLFEYFSETQRNKGNFPGRFSGRQFSNSRSEMNVSTLELGDSALYLCASSLFPGNESPLHFGNGTRLTVT.

This sequence joins TRBV5-4 and TRBJ2-2; D remains unclear. Germline V gene data show CDR1 as SGHNT and CDR2 as YYREEE (reference sequence). Trimming pared 2 bases from V and 5 bases from J, leaving 4 bases between. This CDR3 contains 12 residues. This chain's CDR3 is CASSFGTGELFF. CDR3 coding DNA: TGTGCCAGCAGCTTCGGGACCGGGGAGCTGTTTTTT. Complete variable domain (other parts from reference TRBV5-4 and TRBJ2-2): ETGVTQSPTHLIKTRGQQVTLRCSSQSGHNTVSWYQQALGQGPQFIFQYYREEENGRGNFPPRFSGLQFPNYSSELNVNALELDDSALYLCASSFGTGELFFGEGSRLTVL.

This clone was seen once. The chain carries TRBV24-1 and TRBJ1-1; TRBD1 matches at 7 bases. This CDR3 region has 15 residues. Losses at the gene ends were 8 bases for V and 3 bases for J; bases not matched to a gene: 11. Germline loops: CDR1 KGHDR, CDR2 SFDVKD. The CDR3 DNA sequence: TGTGCCACCAAATCCCGGGGCAGGGGGTACACTGAAGCTTTCTTT. It codes for CATKSRGRGYTEAFF.

The rearrangement links TRBV18 to TRBJ2-1; TRBD2 is a possible D gene (5 bases). The ends were cut back, 3 bases at V and 7 bases at J, with 19 bases in the middle. This CDR3 comprises 16 residues. The germline V gene encodes CDR1 KGHSH and CDR2 LQKENI. The CDR3 loop reads CASSPLRDSSGNEQFF. As DNA, the CDR3 is TGTGCCAGCTCACCCCTCAGAGACTCTTCGGGGAATGAGCAGTTCTTC.

The chain couples TRBV7-2 to TRBJ1-6; D is unresolved. CDR3 size: 16 residues. Trimming took 5 bases from V and 7 from J, leaving 18 bases between them. Germline CDR1 SGHTA, CDR2 FQGNSA. CDR3 DNA sequence: TGTGCCAGCAGCCCCCTTGGCCAAAGAAAAAATTCACCCCTCCACTTT. It translates to CASSPLGQRKNSPLHF.

This clone appeared a single time. The rearrangement links TRBV5-5 to TRBJ1-2; D may be TRBD1 (6 bases). The CDR3 totals 16 residues. The germline CDR1 and CDR2 sequences are SGHKS and YYEKEE (reference sequence). Trimming pared 0 bases from V and 0 bases from J, leaving 12 bases between. The CDR3 loop is CASSLVAGATNYGYTF. CDR3 DNA: TGTGCCAGCAGCTTGGTGGCGGGGGCGACTAACTATGGCTACACCTTC.

The chain recombines TRBV12-3 or TRBV12-4 with TRBJ1-1; no definite D call. The CDR3 spans 13 residues. Trimming cost V 3 bases and J 1 base, with 6 bases left between them. CDR3 in DNA: TGTGCCAGCAGTTTGGGCCCGAACACTGAAGCTTTCTTT. This sequence encodes CASSLGPNTEAFF.

This chain connects TRBV5-1 to TRBJ2-1; D perhaps matches TRBD1 (6 bases). The CDR3 extends over 16 amino acids. The germline V and J ends were trimmed by 4 bases and 1 base, with 15 bases remaining between them. Germline V gene data show CDR1 as SGHRS and CDR2 as YFSETQ. The CDR3 bases are TGCGCCAGCAGCCCCACCTCGGACAGATCCTACAATGAGCAGTTCTTC. Translation gives CASSPTSDRSYNEQFF.

The chain combines TRBV10-3 with TRBJ2-7, with 8 nucleotides matching TRBD1. The V gene end was trimmed by 10 bases and the J gene end by 3 bases; junction bases not matched to a gene: 11. The CDR3 covers 14 residues. In germline, CDR1 is ENHRY, CDR2 SYGVKD. The CDR3 coding sequence is TGTGCCACGATAGGACAGGGTACCTTCTACGAGCAGTACTTC. It translates to CATIGQGTFYEQYF.

This clone is a singleton in its sample. J is TRBJ1-2 and V is TRBV28; possibly TRBD1 for D (6 bases). Trimming left V 6 bases short and J 2 bases short, with 16 bases between. This CDR3 is built from 15 residues. Germline V gives CDR1 MDHEN, CDR2 SYDVKM. CDR3 protein: CASSPGGAQNYGYTF. In DNA, the CDR3 is TGTGCCAGCAGCCCTGGGGGGGCGCAGAACTATGGCTACACCTTC.

This chain joins TRBV3-1 (or the pseudogene TRBV3-2) and TRBJ2-7; 8 nucleotides agree with TRBD2. V lost 1 base, J lost 4 bases, and 18 bases stayed unmatched. Germline CDR1 is LGHDT and CDR2 is YNNKEL (reference sequence). The CDR3 is made up of 19 amino acids. The CDR3: CASSQGRSGKADKKYEQYF. CDR3 in DNA: TGTGCCAGCAGCCAAGGTCGTAGCGGGAAAGCTGATAAAAAGTACGAGCAGTACTTC.

V usage is TRBV27 and J usage is TRBJ2-1; 10 bases line up with TRBD2. Germline V lookup: CDR1 MNHEY, CDR2 SMNVEV (reference sequence). Losses at the gene ends were 2 bases for V and 5 bases for J; bases not matched to a gene: 3. The CDR3 loop spans 15 amino acids. As DNA, the CDR3 is TGTGCCAGCAGTTTAACTAGCGGGATAAACAATGAGCAGTTCTTC. Translating gives CASSLTSGINNEQFF.

The V call is TRBV7-2, the J call TRBJ2-1, with a tentative D call TRBD1 (6 bases). Looked up from germline, CDR1 is SGHTA and CDR2 is FQGNSA. V was clipped by 2 bases and J by 0 bases, with 8 bases between them. The CDR3 has 15 residues. The CDR3 region has the DNA TGTGCCAGCAGCTTAAGGGGGATCTCCTACAATGAGCAGTTCTTC. This codes for CASSLRGISYNEQFF.

The J gene is TRBJ1-2, the V gene TRBV9; weak D call: TRBD1 (6 bases). Trimming took off 3 bases at V and 4 bases at J, with 19 bases between the two ends. The CDR3 is 16 residues long. The germline CDR1 and CDR2 sequences are SGDLS and YYNGEE. CDR3 residues: CASSARQAVVGYGYTF. CDR3 coding DNA: TGTGCCAGCAGCGCGAGACAGGCCGTGGTGGGCTATGGCTACACCTTC.